This T cell receptor beta chain came from a study of OX40 agonist ivuxolimab in advanced cancers. Overall study context: Subjects had a mean age of roughly 60 years, with a range of about 23 to 85; 82.7% were male.

In the case of this clone: Antigen: not known.

Overall study results and limits: Average numbers of expanded clones were greater in CD8+ T cells than in CD4+. The work left the antigen specificity of expanded peripheral T cells undetermined.

Sampled blood was obtained at baseline, cycle 4 day 1, and cycle 7 day 1. The V gene lost 2 bases and the J gene lost 7 bases, with 14 bases spanning the gap. CDR3 length: 14 residues. CDR1 is MDHEN and CDR2 is SYDVKM in the germline V gene. Libraries were prepared by immunoSEQ multiplex PCR; TCRdb keeps only in-frame clonotypes and omits some of them. This sample carries 55,000 to 75,000 clones, 86% of them seen once, and the ten largest clones take over 1%. Sequencing was performed on CD4+ or CD8+ T cells sorted from blood, taken in a trial of the OX40 agonist ivuxolimab. The chain combines TRBV28 with TRBJ1-2; D is undetermined. The receptor was isolated from an adult with an advanced solid tumor such as melanoma, head and neck, liver or kidney cancer. CDR3 coding DNA: TGTGCCAGCAGTTTAGGCAGCCTTCGGGCTGGCTACACCTTC. Translating it yields CASSLGSLRAGYTF.